Below, 13 T cell receptor beta chains from the same sample are listed, as sequenced in a study of regulatory T cells in long-lasting Graves disease. Documented time point: newly diagnosed GD, antithyroid drugs for less than 3 months. From RNA extracted from PBMCs, the TCR library was made. Relying on iRepertoire HTBI primers and Arm-PCR of CDR3 regions, the team built TCR beta libraries. TCRdb called the multiplex PCR reads again in MiXCR, with one record for every CDR3 protein. Of 680,000 or so distinct CDR3 sequences in the sample, under 20% were seen once. These records were also assigned to another study, of T cells in Graves' hyperthyroidism and ophthalmopathy.

This specimen consisted of peripheral blood mononuclear cells (PBMCs), obtained at new diagnosis, from a patient treated with antithyroid drugs. These TCRs come from a woman aged 30 to 39 with Graves disease.

This chain uses TRBV30 with TRBJ1-1; TRBD1 agrees at 8 bases. Germline V gene data show CDR1 as GTSNPN and CDR2 as SVGIG (reference sequence). The V segment lost 5 bases and the J segment 0 bases; nucleotides outside the gene matches: 8. There are 15 residues in the CDR3. The DNA of the CDR3 is TGTGCCTGGGCAGGGGGCTTCGGGATGAACACTGAAGCTTTCTTT. Protein: CAWAGGFGMNTEAFF.

The gene calls are TRBV4-1 and TRBJ2-1; D tentatively reads TRBD1 or TRBD2 (5 bases each). The CDR3 length is 16 residues. Germline values: CDR1 MGHRA, CDR2 YSYEKL. V gave up 4 bases and J gave up 7 bases, with 20 bases separating them. In nucleotides, the CDR3 is TGCGCCAGCAGCCGGACTTGGGGGAGAAGCTGGAATGAGCAGTTCTTC. Protein product: CASSRTWGRSWNEQFF.

The chain is built from TRBV30 and TRBJ2-3, with unresolved D. This CDR3 comprises 14 residues. Deletions cut 2 bases from V and 0 bases from J, with 9 bases between. Germline CDR1 is GTSNPN and CDR2 is SVGIG (reference sequence). The CDR3 loop reads CAWSLDRSTDTQYF. CDR3 in DNA: TGTGCCTGGAGTCTCGATCGAAGCACAGATACGCAGTATTTT.

This clonotype was recorded many times. V is TRBV28 and J is TRBJ1-5; D perhaps matches TRBD1 (6 bases). Germline V gives CDR1 MDHEN, CDR2 SYDVKM. This CDR3 spans 16 amino acids. Deletions cut 6 bases from V and 4 bases from J, with 19 bases between. The CDR3 nucleotides read TGTGCCAGCAGCCTCGGGGGGGGCGGAGGGAATCAGCCCCAGCATTTT. Translated, it gives CASSLGGGGGNQPQHF.

The V gene is TRBV15, the J gene TRBJ2-3; 10 nucleotides match TRBD1. CDR3 length: 16 amino acids. CDR1 LNHNV and CDR2 YYDKDF come from the germline V gene (reference sequence). After removal of 3 bases from V and 5 bases from J, the junction contained 8 bases not matched to a gene. This CDR3 reads CATSREGTGERDTQYF. CDR3 nucleotide sequence: TGTGCCACCAGCAGGGAGGGGACAGGGGAACGAGATACGCAGTATTTT.

This clonotype was counted a few times. The V and J genes are TRBV20-1 and TRBJ1-1; 10 nucleotides line up with TRBD1. Germline values: CDR1 DFQATT, CDR2 SNEGSKA (reference sequence). The ends lost 5 bases at V and 8 bases at J; junction bases unmatched: 11. The CDR3 spans 14 residues. The CDR3 coding sequence is TGCAGTGCTCATAAGGACAGGGGGGAGGACGAAGCTTTCTTT. Its translation is CSAHKDRGEDEAFF.

The chain couples TRBV3-1 to TRBJ2-2; 10 nucleotides match TRBD2. The CDR3 totals 18 residues. Germline V gene lookup returns CDR1 LGHDT and CDR2 YNNKEL (reference sequence). Losses at the gene ends were 5 bases for V and 0 bases for J; bases not matched to a gene: 9. In DNA, the CDR3 is TGTGCCAGCAGCTGGGAACTAGCGGGGTTCGCGAACACCGGGGAGCTGTTTTTT. Translating gives CASSWELAGFANTGELFF. The variable domain in full, completed from reference TRBV3-1 and TRBJ2-2, reads DTAVSQTPKYLVTQMGNDKSIKCEQNLGHDTMYWYKQDSKKFLKIMFSYNNKELIINETVPNRFSPKSPDKAHLNLHINSLELGDSAVYFCASSWELAGFANTGELFFGEGSRLTVL.

This clonotype was detected a few times. The rearrangement uses TRBV5-1 and TRBJ1-2, with D possibly matching TRBD1 (5 bases). CDR3 length: 14 amino acids. V lost 4 bases to trimming and J lost 4 bases, with 14 bases between them. The germline V gene encodes CDR1 SGHRS and CDR2 YFSETQ. CDR3 amino acids: CASSPPDMVYGYTF. The CDR3 coding sequence is TGCGCCAGCAGCCCCCCGGACATGGTCTATGGCTACACCTTC.

The CDR3 DNA is TGTGCCAGCAGCTTAACACCTACATACACCGGGGAGCTGTTTTTT. As protein: CASSLTPTYTGELFF. The V call is TRBV11-2, the J call TRBJ2-2; D gene unclear. V was clipped by 2 bases and J by 3 bases, with 10 bases between them. The CDR3 is 15 amino acids. Germline-derived CDR1 and CDR2 are SGHAT and FQNNGV.

This clonotype has just a few counts. V usage is TRBV20-1 and J usage is TRBJ1-1, with TRBD1 as a possible D gene (5 bases). In germline, CDR1 is DFQATT, CDR2 SNEGSKA (reference sequence). The CDR3 spans 16 residues. Trimming shortened V by 7 bases and J by 2 bases, and 23 bases separated the two germline ends. The CDR3 spells CSVAGRFRVRNTEAFF. Here the CDR3 DNA reads TGCAGTGTCGCGGGGAGATTCAGGGTTCGTAACACTGAAGCTTTCTTT.

The rearrangement joins TRBV7-3 to TRBJ2-7; 7 nucleotides agree with TRBD2. Germline-derived CDR1 and CDR2 are SGHTA and FQGTGA. The CDR3 runs to 12 residues. V shed 2 bases and J 6 bases; nucleotides not matched to a gene: 1. The CDR3 sequence: CASSLQRGEQYF. In nucleotides, the CDR3 is TGTGCCAGCAGCTTACAGCGGGGCGAGCAGTACTTC.

J is TRBJ2-7 and V is TRBV18; TRBD1 agrees at 7 bases. V was clipped by 6 bases and J by 9 bases; unmatched bases: 8. There are 12 residues in the CDR3. Per the germline V gene, CDR1 is KGHSH and CDR2 is LQKENI. CDR3 in DNA: TGTGCCAGCTCGAACCAGGGGGATGTGCAGTACTTC. Translation: CASSNQGDVQYF.

This clonotype was seen ten or more times. The chain is built from TRBV30 and TRBJ1-2, with a tentative D call TRBD1 (5 bases). The germline gives CDR1 GTSNPN, CDR2 SVGIG (reference sequence). CDR3 length equals 16 residues. V was clipped by 3 bases and J by 8 bases, with 25 bases between them. The CDR3 coding sequence is TGTGCCTGGAGCGAATCTTACAGGTTCTCGGTTGGCGGCTACACCTTC. Translating gives CAWSESYRFSVGGYTF.